This passage covers 32 T cell receptor beta chains from one sample sequenced in a study of OX40 agonist ivuxolimab in advanced cancers. Sequencing used immunoSEQ multiplex PCR; TCRdb keeps in-frame clones, though not all of them. This table holds some 140,000 clones, less than 95% found once. Sequencing used CD4+ or CD8+ T cells sorted from blood, obtained in a trial of the OX40 agonist ivuxolimab. These receptors were collected from an adult with an advanced solid tumor such as melanoma, head and neck, liver or kidney cancer.

The V gene is TRBV7-2, the J gene TRBJ2-3; D unresolved. The CDR3 contains 14 residues. CDR1 and CDR2 from the germline V gene are SGHTA and FQGNSA. V was shortened by 3 bases and J by 0 bases, with 7 bases between the two germline ends. The CDR3: CASSFGSSTDTQYF. CDR3 bases: TGTGCCAGCAGCTTTGGGTCTAGCACAGATACGCAGTATTTT.

V usage is TRBV28 and J usage is TRBJ2-7; the match to TRBD1 covers 8 bases. CDR3 length: 15 amino acids. Germline V gene lookup returns CDR1 MDHEN and CDR2 SYDVKM. The V segment lost 4 bases and the J segment 3 bases; nucleotides outside the gene matches: 8. CDR3 coding DNA: TGTGCCAGCAGTTCGACGACAGGGGCATACTACGAGCAGTACTTC. Its protein product is CASSSTTGAYYEQYF.

The chain uses TRBV19 and TRBJ1-2, with 8 bases that match TRBD1. The CDR3 extends over 14 amino acids. V was pared by 6 bases and J by 0 bases, with 3 bases of the junction left unmatched. Germline CDR1 LNHDA, CDR2 SQIVND (reference sequence). This CDR3 is CASRMDRANYGYTF. The CDR3, as DNA: TGTGCCAGTAGGATGGACAGGGCTAACTATGGCTACACCTTC.

The rearrangement uses TRBV7-3 and TRBJ2-3; D ambiguous. The V gene lost 3 bases and the J gene lost 3 bases, with 7 bases spanning the gap. The CDR3 has 13 residues. Germline V gene data show CDR1 as SGHTA and CDR2 as FQGTGA. This CDR3 is CASSFAETDTQYF. The CDR3 DNA sequence: TGTGCCAGCAGCTTCGCGGAGACAGATACGCAGTATTTT.

This chain links TRBV15 with TRBJ1-1, with TRBD1 matching over 9 bases. J gave up 2 bases and V 3 bases, and 1 base lay outside the gene matches. This CDR3 is built from 14 residues. CDR1 is LNHNV and CDR2 is YYDKDF in the germline V gene (reference sequence). As DNA, the CDR3 is TGTGCCACCAGCAGGGGACAGGGCAACACTGAAGCTTTCTTT. It translates to CATSRGQGNTEAFF.

The chain combines TRBV30 with TRBJ1-1; D gene unclear. CDR3 length: 14 amino acids. Germline CDR1 and CDR2: GTSNPN and SVGIG (reference sequence). Trimming left V 3 bases short and J 0 bases short, with 11 bases between. CDR3 in DNA: TGTGCCTGGAGCGGGTTTGAGATGAACACTGAAGCTTTCTTT. Amino acids: CAWSGFEMNTEAFF.

V and J are TRBV7-8 and TRBJ2-2, with 8 bases that match TRBD2. The V and J ends lost 5 bases and 0 bases, in that order; junction bases with no gene match: 14. CDR1 and CDR2 from the germline V gene are SGHVS and FQNEAQ. There are 19 residues in the CDR3. The CDR3 bases are TGTGCCAGCAGCCGATATTTAGAGACTAGCGCCGCGAACACCGGGGAGCTGTTTTTT. Translating it yields CASSRYLETSAANTGELFF.

CDR3 in DNA: TGTGCCAGCAGCCCTCCCGGACAGCTGACTGAAGCTTTCTTT. It is translated as CASSPPGQLTEAFF. This chain connects TRBV25-1 to TRBJ1-1; D is possibly TRBD1 (6 bases). In germline, CDR1 is MGHDK, CDR2 SYGVNS. V lost 6 bases, J lost 5 bases, and 16 bases lay in between. This CDR3 is built from 14 residues.

V gene TRBV10-1 combines with J gene TRBJ2-7; no clear D. V dropped 3 bases and J dropped 6 bases, with 9 bases sitting between them. Germline V gene sequence: CDR1 WNHNN, CDR2 SYGVQD (reference sequence). The CDR3 spans 12 residues. The CDR3 nucleotides read TGCGCCAGCAGTGATGGTCAGAGCGAGCAGTACTTC. Translated, it gives CASSDGQSEQYF.

This clone appeared a few times. The rearrangement uses TRBV2 and TRBJ1-1, with 7 positions matching TRBD1. The junction had 6 bases not matched to a gene; V was cut back by 5 bases and J by 3 bases. This CDR3 is 14 amino acids long. Germline V lookup: CDR1 SNHLY, CDR2 FYNNEI. This CDR3 reads CASSRQGGHTEAFF. CDR3 DNA: TGTGCCAGCAGTAGACAGGGTGGGCACACTGAAGCTTTCTTT.

This chain joins TRBV19 and TRBJ1-1, with D unresolved. Germline V lookup: CDR1 LNHDA, CDR2 SQIVND (reference sequence). CDR3 length equals 16 residues. V was trimmed by 7 bases and J by 2 bases, leaving 20 bases between them. The CDR3 nucleotides read TGTGCCAGTACCAAGACCCCGAGCGACGGCAACACTGAAGCTTTCTTT. Translation: CASTKTPSDGNTEAFF. The full variable domain, with the rest looked up from reference TRBV19 and TRBJ1-1, is DGGITQSPKYLFRKEGQNVTLSCEQNLNHDAMYWYRQDPGQGLRLIYYSQIVNDFQKGDIAEGYSVSREKKESFPLTVTSAQKNPTAFYLCASTKTPSDGNTEAFFGQGTRLTVV.

The V call is TRBV6-6, the J call TRBJ2-2, with D unclear. The V and J ends lost 7 bases and 5 bases respectively, with 17 bases between them. CDR1 MNHNY and CDR2 SVGAGI come from the germline V gene (reference sequence). This CDR3 has 15 amino acids. The CDR3 region is CASTQEPFRTGELFF. The CDR3 DNA sequence: TGTGCCAGCACCCAGGAACCGTTCAGGACCGGGGAGCTGTTTTTT.

The chain recombines TRBV9 with TRBJ2-2; TRBD1 is a possible D gene (5 bases). CDR1 is SGDLS, CDR2 YYNGEE, per germline. V was cut by 4 bases and J by 4 bases, with 20 bases left in between. The CDR3 contains 17 residues. The DNA of the CDR3 is TGTGCCAGCAGCAGCCGACAGACCCCCGCCGGCACCGGGGAGCTGTTTTTT. Its translation: CASSSRQTPAGTGELFF.

The rearrangement joins TRBV5-1 to TRBJ2-1; 10 bases are shared with TRBD1. CDR1 and CDR2 (germline): SGHRS, YFSETQ. V trimming: 6 bases; J trimming: 8 bases; junction bases outside the gene matches: 20. The CDR3 is made up of 18 amino acids. CDR3 residues: CASNLDLRGQGFLDEQFF. The CDR3 region has the DNA TGCGCCAGCAACCTAGACCTTAGGGGACAGGGGTTTTTGGATGAGCAGTTCTTC.

The chain joins TRBV4-3 to TRBJ2-7; 12 nucleotides align to TRBD2. The germline V gene encodes CDR1 LGHNA and CDR2 YSLEER. The CDR3 length is 17 residues. V shed 0 bases, J shed 3 bases, and the junction held 6 bases outside the gene matches. The CDR3 nucleotides are TGCGCCAGCAGCCAAGATCATAGGACTAGCGGGATCTACGAGCAGTACTTC. Protein sequence: CASSQDHRTSGIYEQYF.

The J gene is TRBJ1-5, the V gene TRBV28; D uncertain. V shed 6 bases and J shed 3 bases, with 9 bases lying between them. The CDR3 loop spans 13 amino acids. CDR1 is MDHEN and CDR2 is SYDVKM in the germline V gene. CDR3 DNA sequence: TGTGCCAGCAGCTCATACCACAATCAGCCCCAGCATTTT. Protein sequence: CASSSYHNQPQHF.

This chain joins TRBV11-3 and TRBJ1-2; 11 nucleotides align to TRBD1. The length of the CDR3 is 17 residues. V shed 4 bases, J shed 2 bases, and the junction held 9 bases outside the gene matches. Germline CDR1 is SGHNT and CDR2 is YENEEA. The CDR3 protein is CASSSGTGGRSNYGYTF. CDR3 nucleotides: TGTGCCAGCAGCTCAGGGACAGGGGGGAGGTCCAACTATGGCTACACCTTC. Supplemented by reference TRBV11-3 and TRBJ1-2, the full variable domain reads EAGVVQSPRYKIIEKKQPVAFWCNPISGHNTLYWYLQNLGQGPELLIRYENEEAVDDSQLPKDRFSAERLKGVDSTLKIQPAELGDSAVYLCASSSGTGGRSNYGYTFGSGTRLTVV.

The chain recombines TRBV28 with TRBJ1-3; D gene ambiguous. The CDR3 is 15 amino acids. Germline values: CDR1 MDHEN, CDR2 SYDVKM. V dropped 6 bases and J dropped 4 bases, with 16 bases sitting between them. As DNA, the CDR3 is TGTGCCAGCAGCCAAACGCCTCTGGGAGGAAACACCATATATTTT. Translating it yields CASSQTPLGGNTIYF.

The chain combines TRBV5-1 with TRBJ2-7; 8 bases fit TRBD1. Unmatched junction bases numbered 4, after V lost 2 bases and J lost 3 bases. The CDR3 is made up of 14 amino acids. The germline gives CDR1 SGHRS, CDR2 YFSETQ. Written as DNA, the CDR3 is TGCGCCAGCAGCTTCTCAGGGGGCAGCTACGAGCAGTACTTC. It specifies CASSFSGGSYEQYF.

V gene TRBV7-6 combines with J gene TRBJ2-1, with 12 bases fitting TRBD2. The CDR3 sequence is 20 residues long. Trimming at V came to 1 base and at J to 3 bases, leaving 13 bases not matched to a gene. The germline CDR1 and CDR2 sequences are SGHVS and FNYEAQ. The CDR3 is CASSLEASGRVTSRYNEQFF. CDR3 coding DNA: TGTGCCAGCAGCTTAGAGGCTAGCGGGAGGGTGACATCCCGCTACAATGAGCAGTTCTTC.

The rearrangement uses TRBV2 and TRBJ1-5, with a possible D match to TRBD1 (5 bases). Germline assignment: CDR1 SNHLY and CDR2 FYNNEI. V was pared by 6 bases and J by 0 bases, with 12 bases between. The CDR3 totals 15 residues. The CDR3 DNA reads as TGTGCCAGCAGGGGGGGGAGCTCTAGCAATCAGCCCCAGCATTTT. Its translation is CASRGGSSSNQPQHF.

The genes are TRBV10-1 and TRBJ1-1, with TRBD1 matching 10 bases. Germline CDR1 reads WNHNN; CDR2 reads SYGVQD (reference sequence). This CDR3 spans 15 amino acids. Trimming cost V 6 bases and J 3 bases; bases outside gene matches: 7. CDR3: CASRDGTGADTEAFF. The CDR3 bases are TGCGCCAGCAGGGATGGGACAGGGGCAGACACTGAAGCTTTCTTT.

The chain uses TRBV7-2 and TRBJ2-7; 7 bases map to TRBD1. V was clipped by 6 bases and J by 2 bases; unmatched bases: 4. Per the germline V gene, CDR1 is SGHTA and CDR2 is FQGNSA. The CDR3 runs 13 residues. In DNA, the CDR3 is TGTGCCAGCAGTTTGGGACAGCCCTACGAGCAGTACTTC. Translating gives CASSLGQPYEQYF.

The chain combines TRBV27 with TRBJ2-7, with 8 bases aligning to TRBD1. Losses at the gene ends were 6 bases for V and 3 bases for J; bases not matched to a gene: 10. CDR3 length equals 15 residues. Per germline, CDR1 MNHEY and CDR2 SMNVEV (reference sequence). DNA for the CDR3: TGTGCCAGCAGCCCGACAGGGGTCAGGATCTACGAGCAGTACTTC. It encodes CASSPTGVRIYEQYF.

The chain joins TRBV9 to TRBJ1-6, with 7 bases that match TRBD1. Germline CDR1 is SGDLS and CDR2 is YYNGEE. This CDR3 spans 13 amino acids. V lost 5 bases and J lost 10; bases outside the gene matches: 6. The CDR3 nucleotides read TGTGCCAGCAGAAACCAGGGGGAATCACCCCTCCACTTT. Its protein product is CASRNQGESPLHF.

By its share, this clone is medium-sized (0.01 to 0.1%). The rearrangement joins TRBV14 to TRBJ2-1; 7 bases are a match to TRBD2. Germline V CDR1 and CDR2: SGHDN, FVKESK. The ends lost 3 bases at V and 10 bases at J; junction bases unmatched: 9. CDR3 length equals 14 residues. CDR3 DNA sequence: TGTGCCAGCAGCCATACCGGGACTACAAGCGAGCAGTTCTTC. Amino acid sequence: CASSHTGTTSEQFF.

The rearrangement uses TRBV15 and TRBJ2-3; D may be TRBD2 (6 bases). Germline CDR1 reads LNHNV; CDR2 reads YYDKDF (reference sequence). The V and J ends lost 3 bases and 2 bases respectively, with 12 bases between them. This CDR3 is 15 amino acids long. CDR3 sequence: CATSSRTTATDTQYF. The CDR3 DNA is TGTGCCACCAGCAGTCGGACTACCGCCACAGATACGCAGTATTTT.

This clone was recorded a few times. V usage is TRBV7-9 and J usage is TRBJ1-5; D gene uncertain. Germline-derived CDR1 and CDR2 are SEHNR and FQNEAQ (reference sequence). Deletions cut 3 bases from V and 0 bases from J, with 12 bases between. The CDR3 runs 16 residues. The DNA of the CDR3 is TGTGCCAGCAGCTTTGGGCCCCCGAATAGCAATCAGCCCCAGCATTTT. This sequence encodes CASSFGPPNSNQPQHF.

V and J are TRBV19 and TRBJ1-5, with D hard to call. The V gene lost 8 bases and the J gene lost 5 bases, with 13 bases spanning the gap. The germline V gene encodes CDR1 LNHDA and CDR2 SQIVND (reference sequence). The CDR3 extends over 13 amino acids. DNA for the CDR3: TGTGCCAGTCGTTTCAGTGGTGATCAGCCCCAGCATTTT. Amino acids: CASRFSGDQPQHF.

The V call is TRBV30, the J call TRBJ2-1, with TRBD2 identical over 10 bases. V was clipped by 0 bases and J by 1 base; unmatched bases: 12. The germline CDR1 and CDR2 sequences are GTSNPN and SVGIG (reference sequence). This CDR3 has 19 amino acids. CDR3 nucleotides: TGTGCCTGGAGTGTGGGGAGGCGGACTAGCGGACTATCCTACAATGAGCAGTTCTTC. This encodes CAWSVGRRTSGLSYNEQFF.

V usage is TRBV28 and J usage is TRBJ1-4; 9 nucleotides match TRBD1. Losses at the gene ends were 1 base for V and 7 bases for J; bases not matched to a gene: 7. The CDR3 contains 16 residues. From germline, CDR1 is MDHEN and CDR2 SYDVKM. CDR3 amino acids: CASSLFSQGAGEKLFF. The CDR3 nucleotides read TGTGCCAGCAGTTTATTCTCACAGGGGGCAGGTGAAAAACTGTTTTTT.

This rearrangement joins TRBV28 to TRBJ2-1; 11 bases agree with TRBD1. V trimming: 7 bases; J trimming: 7 bases; junction bases outside the gene matches: 12. The germline V gene has CDR1 MDHEN and CDR2 SYDVKM. CDR3 length: 16 residues. CDR3: CASTPPGQGGVNEQFF. The CDR3 region has the DNA TGTGCCAGCACCCCCCCGGGACAGGGGGGGGTTAATGAGCAGTTCTTC.